This entry concerns a single TCR beta chain. Its cognate antigen has yet to be identified. Base qualities are not recorded, but no much larger clone differs from it by a single base. The sample comes from a study of T cell repertoires in cytomegalovirus infection (dated by TCRdb to between 2018 and 2021). Regarding the study in general: Peptide stimulations targeted recently identified HLA-C-restricted CMV epitopes, whose presentation resists viral immunomodulation, together with well-studied HLA-B-restricted epitopes. Because public TCR beta signatures pointed to carriage of CMV infection together with the matching HLA type, the HLA type of each donor mattered for the analysis.

The research as a whole found: The ex vivo response was dominated by HLA-C-restricted CMV-specific TCR beta clonotypes, which also provided the single most frequent clonotype in two of eight donors. In both this cohort and an independent approximately 400-donor cohort, the cumulative frequency of public TCR beta family members distinguished carriers of CMV infection plus the relevant HLA type.

The run used an Illumina HiSeq 1500. TCRdb reprocessing: public reads trimmed at Q25 with fastp, clones called with MiXCR, in-frame beta chains kept. Duplicate CDR3 protein sequences are folded into a single record with the most common DNA and genes. Here the sample has about 310,000 distinct CDR3 sequences; about 25% occur a single time. Less than 15% of the sample goes to the ten largest clones. The meaning of the sample's treatment or condition label: in vitro stimulation with specific CMV peptide epitopes to enrich CMV-specific T cells. The junction shows trimming of 1 base on V and 4 bases on J, and the gene matches do not reach 6 bases of it. CDR1 and CDR2 were assigned from the germline V gene as SGHTA and FQGNSA. Inclusive of the bounding cysteine and phenylalanine, the CDR3 is 15 residues long. The DNA shown is the 45-base CDR3, in frame from base 1.

The sequence derives from a human donor in good health (CMV status not recorded). Some clones in this sample may be carry-over from other donors' samples. The starting material was cultured PBMCs, obtained from culture after CMV antigen stimulation. The sequence is built from TRBV7-2 and TRBJ2-5, and 7 junction bases match TRBD1. This receptor carries the CDR3 CASSLGRGWVETQYF. The nucleotide sequence is given as TGTGCCAGCAGCTTAGGCAGGGGGTGGGTAGAGACCCAGTACTTC.